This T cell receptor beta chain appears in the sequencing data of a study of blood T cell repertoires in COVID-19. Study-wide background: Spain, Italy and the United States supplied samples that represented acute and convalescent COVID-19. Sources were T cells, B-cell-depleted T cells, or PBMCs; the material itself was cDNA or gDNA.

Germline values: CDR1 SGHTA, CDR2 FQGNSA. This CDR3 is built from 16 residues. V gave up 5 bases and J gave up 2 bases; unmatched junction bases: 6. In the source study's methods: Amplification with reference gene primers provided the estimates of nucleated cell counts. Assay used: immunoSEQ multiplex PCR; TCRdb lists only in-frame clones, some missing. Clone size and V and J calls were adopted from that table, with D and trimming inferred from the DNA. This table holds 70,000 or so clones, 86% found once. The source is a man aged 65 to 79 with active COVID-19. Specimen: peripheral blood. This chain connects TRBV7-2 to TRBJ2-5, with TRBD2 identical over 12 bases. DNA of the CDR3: TGTGCCAGCAGCCCCGGGACTAGCGGGTTACAAGAGACCCAGTACTTC. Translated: CASSPGTSGLQETQYF.